The rows below give T cell receptor beta chains drawn from one sample of a study of shared clonotypes between healthy human individuals. Repertoires were generated with immunoSEQ multiplex PCR, while TCRdb's copy carries only in-frame clones and drops some. The profile shows about 320,000 clones, around 87% of them singletons. Sequencing input: memory CD8+ T cells sorted from blood. The source is a man between 18 and 35 years old in good health. CDR3s include the opening cysteine and the closing phenylalanine or tryptophan. D genes are given only for firm matches. Clone sizes are given selectively: once, few, many, or a class where the clone is expanded.

.,TRBV6-1,.,TRBJ2-5,TGTGCCAGCATAGGGGGGCGCTGGGAGACCCAGTACTTC,CASIGGRWETQYF
TRBD1,TRBV19,.,TRBJ2-5,TGTGCCAGTAGTATAGGCGACAGGGTAGTGGGAGAGACCCAGTACTTC,CASSIGDRVVGETQYF
.,TRBV2,.,TRBJ2-7,TGTGCCAGCAGTGACCCACACGCCGCCTCCTACGAGCAGTACTTC,CASSDPHAASYEQYF
.,TRBV19,.,TRBJ2-1,TGTGCCAGTAGTATTCTAGTCGGTGAGCAGTTCTTC,CASSILVGEQFF
.,TRBV30,.,TRBJ2-5,TGTGCCTGGAAGGCAAAACAAGAGACCCAGTACTTC,CAWKAKQETQYF
.,TRBV7-9,.,TRBJ2-3,TGTGCCAGCAGCTTTGCAGATACGCAGTATTTT,CASSFADTQYF
TRBD2,TRBV10-1,.,TRBJ2-2,TGCGCCAGCAGTGAAGGGACTAGCGGGAGGAGAACCGGGGAGCTGTTTTTT,CASSEGTSGRRTGELFF
.,TRBV5-1,.,TRBJ2-1,TGCGCCAGCAGCTTCCGGAAGGGGGGGCCCTACAATGAGCAGTTCTTC,CASSFRKGGPYNEQFF
.,TRBV6-5,once,TRBJ2-7,TGTGCCAGCAGACCACGGGGCACCTACGAGCAGTACTTC,CASRPRGTYEQYF
.,TRBV28,.,TRBJ1-5,TGTGCCAGCAGTTTATTGATTTCGTTTGGGCGGAACCAGTATAGCAATCAGCCCCAGCATTTT,CASSLLISFGRNQYSNQPQHF
.,TRBV5-6,.,TRBJ1-1,TGTGCCAGCAGCTTGGCCCAGGGCCTGGGTTGGGGCACTGAAGCTTTCTTT,CASSLAQGLGWGTEAFF
TRBD1,TRBV6-1,.,TRBJ2-7,TGTGCCAGCAGTGAAGGACAGGGAACCTACGAGCAGTACTTC,CASSEGQGTYEQYF
.,TRBV5-1,.,TRBJ2-3,TGCGCCAGCAGCTTCCCCCCACGGGGCCCAGATACGCAGTATTTT,CASSFPPRGPDTQYF
.,TRBV7-6,.,TRBJ2-7,TGTGCCAGCAGCCCTCATTTCGACCCCGTATTCGGCGAGCAGTACTTC,CASSPHFDPVFGEQYF
.,TRBV5-4,.,TRBJ2-1,TGTGCCAGCAGCTTGGCCAGATCGGGTGAGCAGTTCTTC,CASSLARSGEQFF
TRBD1,TRBV5-6,.,TRBJ1-1,TGTGCCAGCAGATTCGGGACAGTCATGAACACTGAAGCTTTCTTT,CASRFGTVMNTEAFF
TRBD2,TRBV7-9,.,TRBJ2-1,TGTGCCAGCAGCTCCAGTAGCGGGGGACCCTACAATGAGCAGTTCTTC,CASSSSSGGPYNEQFF
.,TRBV6-5,.,TRBJ2-6,TGTGCCAGCAGTTACCCCGGGACTCGAGGGGCCAACGTCCTGACTTTC,CASSYPGTRGANVLTF
.,TRBV6-5,.,TRBJ2-1,TGTGCCAGCAGTTACTCGTTGGGGGAGTCCTACAATGAGCAGTTCTTC,CASSYSLGESYNEQFF
.,TRBV7-9,.,TRBJ2-3,TGTGCCAGCAGAACGAGTGAGGGTTTAACAGATACGCAGTATTTT,CASRTSEGLTDTQYF
.,TRBV18,.,TRBJ2-7,TGTGCCAGCTCACCCGACGGGATCTACGAGCAGTACTTC,CASSPDGIYEQYF
.,TRBV7-9,few,TRBJ2-5,TGTGCCAGCAGCTTAGCTGGACCCCCCCAGTACTTC,CASSLAGPPQYF
.,TRBV4-1,.,TRBJ2-5,TGCGCCAGCAGCGCACAAACCATGGGAAAAGGGTGGTACCAAGAGACCCAGTACTTC,CASSAQTMGKGWYQETQYF
TRBD1,TRBV11-3,.,TRBJ1-5,TGTGCCAGCAGCTTAAAGACAGGGGGAAGCAATCAGCCCCAGCATTTT,CASSLKTGGSNQPQHF
.,TRBV9,.,TRBJ1-1,TGTGCCAGCAGCGACCCACGAAGGGGCACTGAAGCTTTCTTT,CASSDPRRGTEAFF
.,TRBV4-1,once,TRBJ2-5,TGCGCCAGCAGCCAAGTATCCCCCCTCGAGACCCAGTACTTC,CASSQVSPLETQYF
.,TRBV28,.,TRBJ1-4,TGTGCCAGCAGTTTATGGGAAAAACTGTTTTTT,CASSLWEKLFF
TRBD2,TRBV10-3,.,TRBJ2-3,TGTGCCATCAGTGAGTCGCTAGCGGGGTCAGATACGCAGTATTTT,CAISESLAGSDTQYF
.,TRBV29-1,.,TRBJ2-3,TGCAGCGTTGACTCCCTCGTCAGCACAGATACGCAGTATTTT,CSVDSLVSTDTQYF
.,TRBV6-5,once,TRBJ2-3,TGTGCCAGCAGTTCCAAGGCTGATACGCAGTATTTT,CASSSKADTQYF
.,TRBV5-5,.,TRBJ2-7,TGTGCCAGCAGCTTGGAGCCAGGGTCGGCCTACGAGCAGTACTTC,CASSLEPGSAYEQYF
TRBD1,TRBV14,.,TRBJ2-1,TGTGCCAGCAGCCAAGTTGTAGGACAGGGGCTAAATGAGCAGTTCTTC,CASSQVVGQGLNEQFF
TRBD2,TRBV5-5,.,TRBJ2-7,TGTGCCAGCAGCTTGGGTAGCGGGAGGTACGAGCAGTGCTTC,CASSLGSGRYEQCF
.,TRBV6-5,.,TRBJ1-2,TGTGCCAGCAGCTCCGGAGCTAACTATGGCTACACCTTC,CASSSGANYGYTF
TRBD1,TRBV4-1,.,TRBJ1-5,TGCGCCAGCAGCCAAGTGCAGGGGGAGAGCAATCAGCCCCAGCATTTT,CASSQVQGESNQPQHF
.,TRBV7-9,.,TRBJ2-7,TGTGCCAGCAGCTTTGGTCCAGCGAACGAGCAGTACTTC,CASSFGPANEQYF
.,TRBV7-2,.,TRBJ1-5,TGTGCCAGCAGCTTAGTGGAGTCAGCCTTTAATCAGCCCCAGCATTTT,CASSLVESAFNQPQHF
TRBD2,TRBV11-3,.,TRBJ2-1,TGTGCCAGCAGCTTCAGGGGACTAGCGGACCATGAGCAGTTCTTC,CASSFRGLADHEQFF
TRBD2,TRBV7-9,.,TRBJ2-5,TGTGCCAGCAGCGCGCGACTAGCCATAGAGACCCAGTACTTC,CASSARLAIETQYF
.,TRBV7-2,.,TRBJ2-7,TGTGCCAGCAGCGTAGGGACGGTAAGCTCCTACGAGCAGTACTTC,CASSVGTVSSYEQYF
.,TRBV6-5,.,TRBJ2-7,TGTGCCAGCAGTTACACTGGTGACGAGCAGTACTTC,CASSYTGDEQYF
.,TRBV5-1,.,TRBJ2-3,TGCGCCAGCAGCCCACCGGGTTACACAGATACGCAGTATTTT,CASSPPGYTDTQYF
.,TRBV6-4,.,TRBJ2-5,TGTGCCAGCACTCCTGAGACCCAGTACTTC,CASTPETQYF
.,TRBV5-6,.,TRBJ1-1,TGTGCCAGCAGCTTGGCTACAGGGATGGCTACGAACACTGAAGCTTTCTTT,CASSLATGMATNTEAFF
TRBD2,TRBV10-3,.,TRBJ2-1,TGTGCCATCAGTGACGGACTAGCGGGGGACAATGAGCAGTTCTTC,CAISDGLAGDNEQFF
.,TRBV6-1,.,TRBJ1-5,TGTGCCAGCAGTGAGTGGCAGACCAATCAGCCCCAGCATTTT,CASSEWQTNQPQHF
TRBD1,TRBV27,.,TRBJ2-1,TGTGCCAGCAGAGCGGACAGGGGGCCGGGGAATGAGCAGTTCTTC,CASRADRGPGNEQFF
.,TRBV9,.,TRBJ1-4,TGTGCCAGCAGCGTGGGGGAATTCGCGAGTGAAAAACTGTTTTTT,CASSVGEFASEKLFF
.,TRBV9,.,TRBJ2-2,TGTGCCAGCAGCGTAGGTGGGGGGACCGGGGAGCTGTTTTTT,CASSVGGGTGELFF
TRBD2,TRBV25-1,.,TRBJ2-7,TGTGCCACCAGCGGGACTAGCGCTGCCTACGAGCAGTACTTC,CATSGTSAAYEQYF